This T cell receptor (beta chain) was sequenced for a study of blood T cell repertoires in COVID-19. Profiling relied on immunoSEQ multiplex PCR, and the TCRdb table lists in-frame clones only, not all of them. The table shows 300,000 to 450,000 clones, with approximately 89% occurring only once. This TCR came from a man aged 35-49 years in a cohort exposed to, infected with or recovered from COVID-19 (not recorded which). The sample taken for sequencing was PBMCs or T cells enriched from blood (not recorded which).

The chain's CDR3 is CASSQWGAGGKEQYF. CDR3 nucleotide sequence: TGTGCCAGCAGCCAATGGGGAGCGGGAGGGAAGGAGCAGTACTTC. The chain joins TRBV3-1 (or the pseudogene TRBV3-2) to TRBJ2-7; TRBD2 agrees at 10 bases. V was pared by 2 bases and J by 7 bases, with 8 bases of the junction left unmatched. The CDR3 has 15 amino acids. Germline assignment: CDR1 LGHDT and CDR2 YNNKEL (reference sequence).